The clone carrying this T cell receptor (beta chain) has a handful of counts. Per donor, one heparinised blood draw averaged roughly 120 mL. The study reverse transcribed the entire isolated RNA, so it sequenced expressed TCRB transcripts. Data came from immunoSEQ multiplex PCR; TCRdb stores just in-frame clones and leaves some out. Of 310,000 or so clones in the sample, 6.5% to 10% were seen once. The data were taken from a study of beta chain features in type 1 diabetes. Whole-study context: The study examined about 110,000,000 sorted cells across all samples.

CDR1 is LGHNA and CDR2 is YSLEER in the germline V gene. This CDR3 has 14 residues. Trimming shortened V by 7 bases and J by 4 bases, and 16 bases separated the two germline ends. The rearrangement links TRBV4-3 to TRBJ1-2; D is unclear. The source of this sequence is a young woman in good health. Input material: central memory CD4+ T cells from blood. For the CDR3, the DNA is TGCGCCAGCAACCCCGGCATGGGCGCCTATGGCTACACCTTC. Protein: CASNPGMGAYGYTF.